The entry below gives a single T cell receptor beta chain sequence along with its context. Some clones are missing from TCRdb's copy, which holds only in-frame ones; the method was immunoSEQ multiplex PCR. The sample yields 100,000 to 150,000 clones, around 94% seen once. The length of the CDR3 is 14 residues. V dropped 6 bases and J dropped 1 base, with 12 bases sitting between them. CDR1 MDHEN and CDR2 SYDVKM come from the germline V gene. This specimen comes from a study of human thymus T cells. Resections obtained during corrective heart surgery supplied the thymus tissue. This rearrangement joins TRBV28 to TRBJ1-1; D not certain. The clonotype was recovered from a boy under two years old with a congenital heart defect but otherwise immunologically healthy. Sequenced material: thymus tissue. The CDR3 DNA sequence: TGTGCCAGCAGCCTTCTCCCCCCGAACACTGAAGCTTTCTTT. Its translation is CASSLLPPNTEAFF. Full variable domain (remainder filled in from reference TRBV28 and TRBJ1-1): DVKVTQSSRYLVKRTGEKVFLECVQDMDHENMFWYRQDPGLGLRLIYFSYDVKMKEKGDIPEGYSVSREKKERFSLILESASTNQTSMYLCASSLLPPNTEAFFGQGTRLTVV.